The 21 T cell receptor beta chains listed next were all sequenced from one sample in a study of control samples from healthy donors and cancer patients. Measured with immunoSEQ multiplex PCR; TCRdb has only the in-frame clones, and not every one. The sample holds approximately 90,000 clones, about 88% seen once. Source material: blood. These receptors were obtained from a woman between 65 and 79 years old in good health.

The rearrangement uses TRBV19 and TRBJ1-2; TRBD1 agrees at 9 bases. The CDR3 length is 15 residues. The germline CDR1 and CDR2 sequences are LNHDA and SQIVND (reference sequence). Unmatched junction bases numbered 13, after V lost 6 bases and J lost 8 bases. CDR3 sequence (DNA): TGTGCCAGTAGCAACCGGGGGGGACAGGGATCCGGCTACACCTTC. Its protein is CASSNRGGQGSGYTF.

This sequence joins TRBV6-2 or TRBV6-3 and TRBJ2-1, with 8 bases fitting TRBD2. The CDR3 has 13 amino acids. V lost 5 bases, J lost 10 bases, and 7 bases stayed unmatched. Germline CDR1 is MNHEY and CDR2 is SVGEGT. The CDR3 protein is CASSPSGSGEQFF. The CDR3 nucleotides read TGTGCCAGCAGTCCAAGCGGGAGCGGGGAGCAGTTCTTC.

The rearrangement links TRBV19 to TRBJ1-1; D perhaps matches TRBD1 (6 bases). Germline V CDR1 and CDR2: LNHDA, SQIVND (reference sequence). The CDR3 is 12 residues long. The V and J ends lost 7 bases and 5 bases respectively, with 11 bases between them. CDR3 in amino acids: CASTQGRTEAFF. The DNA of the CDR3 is TGTGCCAGTACTCAGGGGAGGACTGAAGCTTTCTTT.

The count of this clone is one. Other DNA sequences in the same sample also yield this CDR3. The CDR3 is CASSLDGNYGYTF. For the CDR3, the DNA is TGTGCCAGCAGCTTAGACGGAAACTATGGCTACACCTTC. V and J are TRBV7-9 and TRBJ1-2; no clear D gene. This CDR3 has 13 residues. Deletions cut 1 base from V and 2 bases from J, with 5 bases between. CDR1 SEHNR and CDR2 FQNEAQ come from the germline V gene (reference sequence).

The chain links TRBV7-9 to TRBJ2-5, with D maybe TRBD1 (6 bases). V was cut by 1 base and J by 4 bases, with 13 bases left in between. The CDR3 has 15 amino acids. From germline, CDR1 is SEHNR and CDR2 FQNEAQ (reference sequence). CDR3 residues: CASSLGIGQRETQYF. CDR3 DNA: TGTGCCAGCAGCTTAGGAATTGGACAGAGAGAGACCCAGTACTTC.

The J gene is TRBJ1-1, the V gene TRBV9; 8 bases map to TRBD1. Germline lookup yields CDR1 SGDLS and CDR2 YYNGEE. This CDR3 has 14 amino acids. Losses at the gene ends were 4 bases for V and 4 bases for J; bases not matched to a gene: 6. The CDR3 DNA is TGTGCCAGCAGCCTCGTACAGGGGGGCACTGAAGCTTTCTTT. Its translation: CASSLVQGGTEAFF.

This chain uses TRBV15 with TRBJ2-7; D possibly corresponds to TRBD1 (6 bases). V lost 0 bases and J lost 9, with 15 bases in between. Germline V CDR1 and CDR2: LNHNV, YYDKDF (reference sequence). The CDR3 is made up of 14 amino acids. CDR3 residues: CATSRDRPPGVQYF. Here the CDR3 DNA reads TGTGCCACCAGCAGAGATCGTCCTCCAGGGGTGCAGTACTTC.

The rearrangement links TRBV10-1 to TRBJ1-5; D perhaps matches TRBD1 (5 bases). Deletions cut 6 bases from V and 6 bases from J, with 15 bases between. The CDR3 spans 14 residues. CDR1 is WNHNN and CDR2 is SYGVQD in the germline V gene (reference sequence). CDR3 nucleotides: TGCGCCAGCAGCTCCGGGACCCCCAGTCAGCCCCAGCATTTT. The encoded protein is CASSSGTPSQPQHF.

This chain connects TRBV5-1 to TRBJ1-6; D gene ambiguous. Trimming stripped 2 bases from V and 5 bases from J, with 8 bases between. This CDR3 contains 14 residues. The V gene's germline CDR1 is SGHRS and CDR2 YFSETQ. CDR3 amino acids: CASSFVSHNSPLHF. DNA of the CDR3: TGCGCCAGCAGCTTCGTCAGCCATAATTCACCCCTCCACTTT.

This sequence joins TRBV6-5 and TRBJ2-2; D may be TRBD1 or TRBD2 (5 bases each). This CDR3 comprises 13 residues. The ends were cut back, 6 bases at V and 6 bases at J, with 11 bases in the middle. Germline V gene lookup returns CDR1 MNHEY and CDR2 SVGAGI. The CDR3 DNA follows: TGTGCCAGCAGACCGGGACCTCCCGGGGAGCTGTTTTTT. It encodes CASRPGPPGELFF.

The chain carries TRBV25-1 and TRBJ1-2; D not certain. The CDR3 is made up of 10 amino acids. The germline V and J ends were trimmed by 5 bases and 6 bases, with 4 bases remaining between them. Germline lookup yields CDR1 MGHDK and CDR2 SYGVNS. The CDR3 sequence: CASSLDGYTF. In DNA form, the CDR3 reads TGTGCCAGCAGTTTGGATGGCTACACCTTC.

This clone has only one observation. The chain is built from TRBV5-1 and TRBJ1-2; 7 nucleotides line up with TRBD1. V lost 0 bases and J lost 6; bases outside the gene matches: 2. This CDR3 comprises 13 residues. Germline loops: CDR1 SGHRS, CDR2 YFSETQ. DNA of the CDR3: TGCGCCAGCAGCTTGGGAGGGGGCAATGGCTACACCTTC. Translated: CASSLGGGNGYTF.

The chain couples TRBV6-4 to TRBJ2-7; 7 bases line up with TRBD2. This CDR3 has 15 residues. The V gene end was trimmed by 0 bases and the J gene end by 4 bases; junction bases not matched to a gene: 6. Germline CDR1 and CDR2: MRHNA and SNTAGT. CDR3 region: CASSDSCGSSYEQYF. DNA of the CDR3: TGTGCCAGCAGTGACTCTTGCGGGAGTAGTTACGAGCAGTACTTC.

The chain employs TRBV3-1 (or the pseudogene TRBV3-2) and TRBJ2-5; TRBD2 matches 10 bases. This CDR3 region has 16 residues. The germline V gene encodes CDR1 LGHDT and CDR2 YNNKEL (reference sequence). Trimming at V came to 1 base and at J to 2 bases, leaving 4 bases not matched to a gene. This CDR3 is CASSQVLAGAQETQYF. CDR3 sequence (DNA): TGTGCCAGCAGCCAAGTGCTAGCGGGGGCACAAGAGACCCAGTACTTC.

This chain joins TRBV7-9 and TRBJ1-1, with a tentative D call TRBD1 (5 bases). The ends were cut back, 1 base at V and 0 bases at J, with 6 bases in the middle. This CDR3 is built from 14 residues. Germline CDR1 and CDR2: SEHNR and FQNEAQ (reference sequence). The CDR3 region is CASSLGTMNTEAFF. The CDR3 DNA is TGTGCCAGCAGCTTAGGGACAATGAACACTGAAGCTTTCTTT.

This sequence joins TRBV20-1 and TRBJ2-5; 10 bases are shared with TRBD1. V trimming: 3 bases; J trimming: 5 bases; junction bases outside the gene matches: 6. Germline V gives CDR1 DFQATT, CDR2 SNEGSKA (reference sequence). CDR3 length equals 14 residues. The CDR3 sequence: CSASWDRGGETQYF. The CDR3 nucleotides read TGCAGTGCTAGTTGGGACAGGGGTGGGGAGACCCAGTACTTC.

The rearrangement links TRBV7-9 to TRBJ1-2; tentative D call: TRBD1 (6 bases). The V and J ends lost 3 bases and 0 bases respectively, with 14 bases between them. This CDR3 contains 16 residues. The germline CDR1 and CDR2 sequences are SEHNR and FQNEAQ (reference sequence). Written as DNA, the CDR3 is TGTGCCAGCAGCTTGGCCCCGGGACACACTAACTATGGCTACACCTTC. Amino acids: CASSLAPGHTNYGYTF.

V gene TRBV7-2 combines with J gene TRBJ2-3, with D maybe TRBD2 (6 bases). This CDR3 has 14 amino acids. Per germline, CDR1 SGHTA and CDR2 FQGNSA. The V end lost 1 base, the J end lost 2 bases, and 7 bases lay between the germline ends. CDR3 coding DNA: TGTGCCAGCAGCTTAGAACTAGCCACAGATACGCAGTATTTT. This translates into CASSLELATDTQYF.

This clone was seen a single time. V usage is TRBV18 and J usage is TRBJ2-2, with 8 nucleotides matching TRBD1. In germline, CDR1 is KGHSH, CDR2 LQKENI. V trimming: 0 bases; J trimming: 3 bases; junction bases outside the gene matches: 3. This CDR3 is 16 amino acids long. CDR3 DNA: TGTGCCAGCTCACCACCTTCACAGGGGGACACCGGGGAGCTGTTTTTT. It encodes CASSPPSQGDTGELFF.

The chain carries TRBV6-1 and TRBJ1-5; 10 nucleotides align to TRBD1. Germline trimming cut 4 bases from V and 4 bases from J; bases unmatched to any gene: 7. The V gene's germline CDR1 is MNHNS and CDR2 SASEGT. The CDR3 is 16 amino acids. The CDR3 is CASSAPSGQGNQPQHF. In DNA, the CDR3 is TGTGCCAGCAGTGCACCCTCGGGACAGGGGAATCAGCCCCAGCATTTT.

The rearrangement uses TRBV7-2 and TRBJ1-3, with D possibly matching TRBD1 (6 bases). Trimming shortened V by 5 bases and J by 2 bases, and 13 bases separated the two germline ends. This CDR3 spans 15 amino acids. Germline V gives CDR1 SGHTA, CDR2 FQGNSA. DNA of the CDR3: TGTGCCAGCAGCCTCCCCCCAGGGGCTGGAAACACCATATATTTT. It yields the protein CASSLPPGAGNTIYF.